These 12 T cell receptor beta chains were all obtained from the same sample, sequenced in a study of T cell repertoires in cytomegalovirus infection. Each CDR3 protein gets one entry after TCRdb re-called the reads with MiXCR. Of some 160,000 distinct CDR3 sequences in the sample, 17% were seen once. The sample taken for sequencing was CD8+ T cells from PBMCs. The receptors here all came from a human donor in good health (CMV status not recorded). Some clones in this sample may be carry-over from other donors' samples.

This clonotype was found a few times. This chain uses TRBV7-9 with TRBJ2-5; D call uncertain. The germline V and J ends were trimmed by 7 bases and 1 base, with 19 bases remaining between them. Germline V gene sequence: CDR1 SEHNR, CDR2 FQNEAQ (reference sequence). The CDR3 runs to 16 residues. CDR3: CASTHGPWAFQETQYF. DNA for the CDR3: TGTGCCAGCACCCATGGGCCTTGGGCCTTCCAAGAGACCCAGTACTTC.

This clonotype was counted between two and nine times. J is TRBJ2-3 and V is TRBV9, with D perhaps given as TRBD1 or TRBD2 (6 bases each). CDR3 size: 14 residues. Per the germline V gene, CDR1 is SGDLS and CDR2 is YYNGEE. Deletions cut 1 base from V and 4 bases from J, with 10 bases between. The CDR3 nucleotides read TGTGCCAGCAGCGTAAGGAGGGGGGCAGATACGCAGTATTTT. This sequence encodes CASSVRRGADTQYF.

The chain couples TRBV7-8 to TRBJ1-4; 7 nucleotides line up with TRBD1. V trimming: 5 bases; J trimming: 5 bases; junction bases outside the gene matches: 5. The germline CDR1 and CDR2 sequences are SGHVS and FQNEAQ. This CDR3 comprises 14 residues. This CDR3 reads CASSAQGTNEKLFF. CDR3 DNA: TGTGCCAGCAGCGCACAGGGGACGAATGAAAAACTGTTTTTT.

This clonotype was seen only a few times. This sequence joins TRBV6-1 and TRBJ2-3; TRBD2 matches 11 bases. V lost 5 bases and J lost 0; bases outside the gene matches: 4. Germline CDR1 reads MNHNS; CDR2 reads SASEGT. The CDR3 extends over 16 amino acids. The CDR3 nucleotides read TGTGCCAGCAGTCCGGGACTAGCGGTGAGCACAGATACGCAGTATTTT. Protein: CASSPGLAVSTDTQYF.

The chain joins TRBV18 to TRBJ2-3; 8 bases agree with TRBD2. Germline V gives CDR1 KGHSH, CDR2 LQKENI. This CDR3 spans 16 amino acids. V lost 6 bases and J lost 6; bases outside the gene matches: 14. CDR3 bases: TGTGCCAGCTCCCTTAACGGGAGGGCCTCTGGCGATACGCAGTATTTT. Protein: CASSLNGRASGDTQYF.

This rearrangement joins TRBV4-2 to TRBJ2-4, with 9 bases identical to TRBD2. The ends lost 0 bases at V and 0 bases at J; junction bases unmatched: 3. CDR3 length equals 17 residues. In germline, CDR1 is LGHNA, CDR2 YNFKEQ. The CDR3 loop is CASSQEAGGLAKNIQYF. CDR3 bases: TGTGCCAGCAGCCAAGAAGCGGGAGGTCTAGCCAAAAACATTCAGTACTTC.

This clonotype was counted at least ten times. The J gene is TRBJ2-1, the V gene TRBV7-2; 7 bases align to TRBD1. Germline CDR1 SGHTA, CDR2 FQGNSA. Losses at the gene ends were 2 bases for V and 0 bases for J; bases not matched to a gene: 7. CDR3 size: 17 residues. The CDR3 here is CASSLHWTGSSYNEQFF. The CDR3 DNA follows: TGTGCCAGCAGCTTACACTGGACAGGAAGCTCCTACAATGAGCAGTTCTTC.

In its sample, this clonotype was seen a few times. This chain connects TRBV4-1 to TRBJ2-1, with 11 positions matching TRBD2. The germline V gene has CDR1 MGHRA and CDR2 YSYEKL. Losses at the gene ends were 0 bases for V and 9 bases for J; bases not matched to a gene: 7. The CDR3 extends over 16 amino acids. CDR3 residues: CASSQDEKLAGAEQFF. CDR3 nucleotides: TGCGCCAGCAGCCAAGATGAGAAACTAGCGGGAGCTGAGCAGTTCTTC.

This clonotype was seen a few times. The rearrangement links TRBV7-2 to TRBJ2-4; 12 bases are shared with TRBD2. Germline V gene lookup returns CDR1 SGHTA and CDR2 FQGNSA. Trimming cost V 5 bases and J 14 bases; bases outside gene matches: 4. This CDR3 has 12 amino acids. In DNA, the CDR3 is TGTGCCAGCAGCCTGTGGACTAGCGGGGAGTACTTC. It encodes CASSLWTSGEYF.

This clonotype was detected a few times. The chain combines TRBV28 with TRBJ2-1; 9 positions match TRBD2. CDR3 length: 15 amino acids. V was pared by 6 bases and J by 4 bases, with 7 bases of the junction left unmatched. Germline CDR1 reads MDHEN; CDR2 reads SYDVKM. The DNA for the CDR3 is TGTGCCAGCAGACCGGCGAGCGGGGGGTACAATGAGCAGTTCTTC. This gives the protein CASRPASGGYNEQFF.

This chain connects TRBV7-2 to TRBJ2-3, with unresolved D. Trimming stripped 4 bases from V and 4 bases from J, with 9 bases between. CDR3 length: 13 amino acids. Per germline, CDR1 SGHTA and CDR2 FQGNSA. The CDR3 loop reads CASSSEGSDTQYF. The CDR3 DNA follows: TGTGCCAGCAGCTCAGAAGGGTCAGATACGCAGTATTTT.

The rearrangement links TRBV7-9 to TRBJ2-6; possible D gene TRBD2, 7 bases. CDR1 and CDR2 (germline): SEHNR, FQNEAQ (reference sequence). The CDR3 covers 17 residues. The ends were cut back, 5 bases at V and 1 base at J, with 15 bases in the middle. CDR3 bases: TGTGCCAGCAGCAAAGCGGGACAAGTATCTGGGGCCAACGTCCTGACTTTC. This codes for CASSKAGQVSGANVLTF.